These T cell receptor beta chains were read from a single sample in a study of blood T cell repertoires in COVID-19. Sequenced by immunoSEQ multiplex PCR; TCRdb stores in-frame clones only, minus some. The data contain 85,000 to 110,000 clones, over 75% of them singletons. Sequenced material: peripheral blood. These receptors were taken from a human donor in a cohort sampled during active COVID-19. Both conserved end residues are part of each CDR3. The D gene is left open where the match is weak. Only part of the rows carry a size: once, few, many, or a class if the clone is expanded.

d_gene	v_gene	abundance	j_gene	CDR3nt	CDR3aa
NA	TRBV20-1	once	TRBJ2-7	TGCAGTGCGAGGGTTTACGAGCAGTACTTC	CSARVYEQYF
NA	TRBV6-2/TRBV6-3	once	TRBJ2-5	TGTGCCAGCAGTTACGTTGCGTTCGGAGAGACCCAGTACTTC	CASSYVAFGETQYF
NA	TRBV11-2	NA	TRBJ2-7	TGTGCCAGCAGCTTAAACGGTGCTAGTTACGGCGAGCAGTACTTC	CASSLNGASYGEQYF
TRBD2	TRBV4-1	NA	TRBJ2-5	TGCGCCAGCAGCGCCAGCGGGGGGGAGTACCAAGAGACCCAGTACTTC	CASSASGGEYQETQYF
NA	TRBV18	NA	TRBJ2-3	TGTGCCAGCCATACCTCGGGCACAGATACGCAGTATTTT	CASHTSGTDTQYF
TRBD1	TRBV27	NA	TRBJ2-7	TGTGCCAGCCGACAAATTGACCAGGGACAGCATTACGAGCAGTACTTC	CASRQIDQGQHYEQYF
NA	TRBV9	NA	TRBJ2-6	TGTGCCAGCAGCGTTTCGGGAACTGGGGCCAACGTCCTGACTTTC	CASSVSGTGANVLTF
NA	TRBV10-3	NA	TRBJ2-7	TGTGCCATCAGTGAGTCCCAGGGGTCTGCCTACGAGCAGTACTTC	CAISESQGSAYEQYF
NA	TRBV4-1	NA	TRBJ2-1	TGCGCCAGCAGCCAAGAACACCCCTCCTACAATGAGCAGTTCTTC	CASSQEHPSYNEQFF
TRBD2	TRBV29-1	NA	TRBJ2-1	TGCAGCGTTGAAGTAATCGGGGGACTAATCAAGGAGCAGTTCTTC	CSVEVIGGLIKEQFF
NA	TRBV4-1	NA	TRBJ1-1	TGCGCCAGCAGTCACCCTTACGGTGAAGCTTTCTTT	CASSHPYGEAFF